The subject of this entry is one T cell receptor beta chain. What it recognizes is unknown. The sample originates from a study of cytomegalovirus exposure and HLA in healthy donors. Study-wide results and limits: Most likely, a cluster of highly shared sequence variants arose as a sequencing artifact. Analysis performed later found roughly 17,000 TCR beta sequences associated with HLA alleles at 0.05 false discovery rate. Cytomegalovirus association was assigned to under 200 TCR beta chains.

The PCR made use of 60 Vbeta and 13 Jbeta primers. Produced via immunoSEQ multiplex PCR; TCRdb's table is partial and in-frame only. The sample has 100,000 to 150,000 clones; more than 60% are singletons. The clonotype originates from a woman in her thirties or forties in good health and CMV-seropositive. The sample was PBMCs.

CDR3 region: CAISERLAGGGMSTDTQYF. The CDR3, as DNA: TGTGCCATCAGTGAAAGACTAGCGGGAGGAGGTATGAGCACAGATACGCAGTATTTT. The J gene is TRBJ2-3, the V gene TRBV10-3; TRBD2 aligns across 13 bases. V shed 3 bases and J 0 bases; nucleotides not matched to a gene: 9. This CDR3 spans 19 amino acids. CDR1 is ENHRY and CDR2 is SYGVKD in the germline V gene.